The 17 T cell receptor beta chains presented below share a single source sample, sequenced in a study of CD8 T cells in Susac syndrome. cDNA came from 0.5 to 1 ug RNA primed by random hexamers. TCRdb fed the immunoSEQ multiplex PCR reads into MiXCR, producing one record per CDR3 protein. Counted here are about 53,000 distinct CDR3 sequences, approximately 95% occurring once; the ten biggest clones make up roughly 0.79%. The material sequenced was CD8+ T cells from PBMCs. The receptors stem from a human donor with Susac syndrome.

This chain connects TRBV18 to TRBJ2-7, with 7 bases fitting TRBD2. The length of the CDR3 is 15 residues. CDR1 and CDR2 (germline): KGHSH, LQKENI. V shed 3 bases, J shed 0 bases, and the junction held 5 bases outside the gene matches. For the CDR3, the DNA is TGTGCCAGCTCACCGCGAGCGGGGCGCTCCTACGAGCAGTACTTC. This sequence encodes CASSPRAGRSYEQYF.

The genes are TRBV29-1 and TRBJ1-2, with D maybe TRBD1 (5 bases). Looked up from germline, CDR1 is SQVTM and CDR2 is ANQGSEA. Trimming removed 4 bases at V and 4 bases at J, with 13 bases between. This CDR3 region has 13 residues. DNA for the CDR3: TGCAGCGTTGCCACGACAGAGACCTATGGCTACACCTTC. It yields the protein CSVATTETYGYTF.

V usage is TRBV23-1 and J usage is TRBJ1-5; TRBD1 aligns across 7 bases. TRBV23-1 is an ORF, with its function uncertain. CDR3 length: 17 amino acids. Trimming at V came to 3 bases and at J to 5 bases, leaving 13 bases not matched to a gene. Here the CDR3 DNA reads TGCGCCAGCAGTCATAAGGGGACAGAGGGTCCCTATCAGCCCCAGCATTTT. This encodes CASSHKGTEGPYQPQHF.

The V gene is TRBV5-4, the J gene TRBJ2-1; D might be TRBD1 or TRBD2, each matching 6 bases. The CDR3 contains 13 residues. Trimming took off 2 bases at V and 8 bases at J, with 11 bases between the two ends. From germline, CDR1 is SGHNT and CDR2 YYREEE (reference sequence). CDR3 bases: TGTGCCAGCAGCTTTTGGGGGGCCCATGAGCAGTTCTTC. It encodes CASSFWGAHEQFF.

This chain joins TRBV20-1 and TRBJ2-1; TRBD1 aligns across 7 bases. The germline V gene encodes CDR1 DFQATT and CDR2 SNEGSKA (reference sequence). The CDR3 sequence is 17 residues long. J gave up 0 bases and V 5 bases, and 13 bases lay outside the gene matches. CDR3 DNA sequence: TGCAGTGCTGCCCGGGACAGCGAACTCAGCTCCTACAATGAGCAGTTCTTC. Its protein is CSAARDSELSSYNEQFF.

V is TRBV14 and J is TRBJ2-5, with D perhaps matching TRBD2 (6 bases). Deletions cut 4 bases from V and 4 bases from J, with 13 bases between. This CDR3 has 14 residues. Germline V gene lookup returns CDR1 SGHDN and CDR2 FVKESK. This CDR3 reads CASSRAQGGETQYF. The CDR3 bases are TGTGCCAGCAGCCGGGCCCAGGGAGGAGAGACCCAGTACTTC. Full variable domain (outside the CDR3, taken from reference TRBV14 and TRBJ2-5): EAGVTQFPSHSVIEKGQTVTLRCDPISGHDNLYWYRRVMGKEIKFLLHFVKESKQDESGMPNNRFLAERTGGTYSTLKVQPAELEDSGVYFCASSRAQGGETQYFGPGTRLLVL.

The chain combines TRBV6-6 with TRBJ1-5, with D possibly matching TRBD1 (5 bases). The CDR3 consists of 14 residues. Germline CDR1 MNHNY, CDR2 SVGAGI (reference sequence). V gave up 0 bases and J gave up 5 bases, with 8 bases separating them. The CDR3 here is CASSYSGRYQPQHF. DNA of the CDR3: TGTGCCAGCAGTTACTCGGGGCGATATCAGCCCCAGCATTTT.

The chain joins TRBV7-8 to TRBJ1-2; perhaps TRBD1 as D (6 bases). Deletions cut 3 bases from V and 6 bases from J, with 17 bases between. CDR3 length: 15 amino acids. Germline-derived CDR1 and CDR2 are SGHVS and FQNEAQ. The CDR3 nucleotides read TGTGCCAGCAGCTTCTCCATTCAGGGGTCTGATGGCTACACCTTC. Translated: CASSFSIQGSDGYTF.

The V call is TRBV20-1, the J call TRBJ2-7, with D maybe TRBD1 (5 bases). In germline, CDR1 is DFQATT, CDR2 SNEGSKA (reference sequence). The CDR3 is 13 residues long. V lost 3 bases, J lost 0 bases, and 9 bases lay in between. The CDR3 nucleotides are TGCAGTGCTAGTCAGGGTGTCTCCTACGAGCAGTACTTC. Residues: CSASQGVSYEQYF.

V is TRBV30 and J is TRBJ2-2; D is undetermined. From germline, CDR1 is GTSNPN and CDR2 SVGIG (reference sequence). V lost 1 base and J 6 bases, leaving 3 bases between the germline ends. The CDR3 is 11 residues long. The CDR3 is CAWSAPGELFF. CDR3 in DNA: TGTGCCTGGAGTGCTCCCGGGGAGCTGTTTTTT.

The chain is built from TRBV19 and TRBJ2-1; no clear D gene. The V gene lost 5 bases and the J gene lost 9 bases, with 11 bases spanning the gap. This CDR3 spans 12 amino acids. Germline V gene lookup returns CDR1 LNHDA and CDR2 SQIVND (reference sequence). Written as DNA, the CDR3 is TGTGCCAGTAGTCCGGTCCCTTCTGAGCAGTTCTTC. Translating gives CASSPVPSEQFF.

The J gene is TRBJ2-7, the V gene TRBV12-3 or TRBV12-4, with 10 bases lining up with TRBD2. V lost 5 bases to trimming and J lost 3 bases; unmatched junction nucleotides: 7. The CDR3 is 15 residues long. In DNA form, the CDR3 reads TGTGCCAGCAGTGCAACTAGCGGGGCTCTCTACGAGCAGTACTTC. Translation: CASSATSGALYEQYF.

Written as DNA, the CDR3 is TGTGCCAGCAGTGAAGGGACAGGGCCCTCCCACTATGGCTACACCTTC. This sequence encodes CASSEGTGPSHYGYTF. The chain is built from TRBV25-1 and TRBJ1-2, with 9 bases matching TRBD1. CDR1 is MGHDK, CDR2 SYGVNS, per germline. Losses at the gene ends were 2 bases for V and 3 bases for J; bases not matched to a gene: 7. CDR3 size: 16 residues.

V gene TRBV9 combines with J gene TRBJ2-1, with D possibly being TRBD1 or TRBD2 (5 bases each). Germline V gene data show CDR1 as SGDLS and CDR2 as YYNGEE. The CDR3 contains 15 residues. The V gene lost 3 bases and the J gene lost 6 bases, with 16 bases spanning the gap. CDR3 protein: CASSAGTGVFNEQFF. In nucleotides, the CDR3 is TGTGCCAGCAGCGCCGGGACCGGCGTATTCAATGAGCAGTTCTTC.

The chain joins TRBV28 to TRBJ1-5; D may be TRBD1 (5 bases). Germline CDR1 reads MDHEN; CDR2 reads SYDVKM. The CDR3 sequence is 14 residues long. V was trimmed by 7 bases and J by 5 bases, leaving 15 bases between them. The CDR3 protein is CASTPATVHQPQHF. The CDR3 DNA is TGTGCCAGCACCCCTGCGACAGTTCATCAGCCCCAGCATTTT.

CDR3 sequence reads: CASGRGTTDTQYF. CDR3 sequence (DNA): TGTGCCAGTGGGAGGGGCACAACAGATACGCAGTATTTT. The chain uses TRBV9 and TRBJ2-3, with 7 bases identical to TRBD2. Looked up from germline, CDR1 is SGDLS and CDR2 is YYNGEE. The CDR3 length is 13 residues. J lost 3 bases, V lost 8 bases, and 6 bases had no gene match. The full variable domain, rest sourced from reference TRBV9 and TRBJ2-3, is DSGVTQTPKHLITATGQRVTLRCSPRSGDLSVYWYQQSLDQGLQFLIQYYNGEERAKGNILERFSAQQFPDLHSELNLSSLELGDSALYFCASGRGTTDTQYFGPGTRLTVL.

The chain uses TRBV10-3 and TRBJ2-2; 8 positions agree with TRBD2. Germline V gene data show CDR1 as ENHRY and CDR2 as SYGVKD. With V trimmed by 6 bases and J by 6 bases, 6 bases remained unmatched. The CDR3 runs 14 residues. The CDR3 protein is CAIRTVAGSGELFF. CDR3 bases: TGTGCCATCAGGACGGTAGCGGGGTCCGGGGAGCTGTTTTTT.